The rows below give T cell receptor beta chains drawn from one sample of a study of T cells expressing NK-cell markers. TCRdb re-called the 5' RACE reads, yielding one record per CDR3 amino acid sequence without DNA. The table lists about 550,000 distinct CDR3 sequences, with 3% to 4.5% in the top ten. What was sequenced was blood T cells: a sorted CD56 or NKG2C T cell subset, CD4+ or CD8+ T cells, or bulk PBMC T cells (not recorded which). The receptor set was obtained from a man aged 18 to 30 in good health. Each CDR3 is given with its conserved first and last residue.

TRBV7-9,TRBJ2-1,CASSLTVMWIPEQFF
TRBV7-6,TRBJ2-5,CASMGMGWGVQETQYF
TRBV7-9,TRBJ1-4,CASSLPLDRVDEKLFF
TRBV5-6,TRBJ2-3,CASSLVRGSPDTQYF
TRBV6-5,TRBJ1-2,CASSSSKSGYTF
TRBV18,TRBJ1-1,CASSPGAARTEAFF
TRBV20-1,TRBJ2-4,CSYRTLQDIQYF
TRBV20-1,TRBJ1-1,CSARRPVPTTEAFF
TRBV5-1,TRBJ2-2,CASSLVVGATGELFF
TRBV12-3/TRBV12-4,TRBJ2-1,CASSTPSLPGLGDNEQFF
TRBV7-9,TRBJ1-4,CASSPLNREPNEKLFF
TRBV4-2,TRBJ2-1,CASSPGGENEQFF
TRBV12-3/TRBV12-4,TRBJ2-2,CAGRVRSGELFF
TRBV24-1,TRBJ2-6,CATSATGAGANVLTF
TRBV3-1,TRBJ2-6,CASASLRTASGANVLTF
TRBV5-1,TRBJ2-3,CASSFRGAQVTQYF
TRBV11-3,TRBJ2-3,CASSGGAGVWTDTQYF
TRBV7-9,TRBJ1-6,CASSLMGQGNSPLHF
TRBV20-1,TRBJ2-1,CSARDNRTTSYNEQFF
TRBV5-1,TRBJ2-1,CASSSGQTYNEQFF
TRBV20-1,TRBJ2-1,CSARSGSGRLSSYNEQFF
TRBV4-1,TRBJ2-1,CASSNTSMGQVF